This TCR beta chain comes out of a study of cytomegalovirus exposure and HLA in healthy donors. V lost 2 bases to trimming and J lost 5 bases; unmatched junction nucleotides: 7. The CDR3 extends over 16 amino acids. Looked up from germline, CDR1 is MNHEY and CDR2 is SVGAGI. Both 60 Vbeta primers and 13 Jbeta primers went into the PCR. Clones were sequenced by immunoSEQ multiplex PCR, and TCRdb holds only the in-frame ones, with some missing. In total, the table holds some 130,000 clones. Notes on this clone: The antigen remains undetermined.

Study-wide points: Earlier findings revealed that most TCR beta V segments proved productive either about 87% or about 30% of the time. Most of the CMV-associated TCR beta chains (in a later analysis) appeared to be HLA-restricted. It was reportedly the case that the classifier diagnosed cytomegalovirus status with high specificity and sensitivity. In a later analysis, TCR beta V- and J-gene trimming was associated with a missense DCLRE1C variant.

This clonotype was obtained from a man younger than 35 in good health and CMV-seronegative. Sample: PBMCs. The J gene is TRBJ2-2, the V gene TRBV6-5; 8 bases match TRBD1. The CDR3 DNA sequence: TGTGCCAGCAGTTACAATATACAGGGGGGAACCGGGGAGCTGTTTTTT. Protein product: CASSYNIQGGTGELFF.